These 27 T cell receptor beta chains were all obtained from the same sample, sequenced in a study of blood T cell repertoires in COVID-19. Repertoires were generated with immunoSEQ multiplex PCR, while TCRdb's copy carries only in-frame clones and drops some. The repertoire includes about 310,000 clones, around 86% of them detected once, and 1% sits in the top ten. Sequenced sample: peripheral blood. These receptor sequences come from a man aged 50-60 years with active or convalescent COVID-19.

The V and J genes are TRBV25-1 and TRBJ1-1; 7 nucleotides line up with TRBD1. CDR1 is MGHDK and CDR2 is SYGVNS in the germline V gene. After removal of 4 bases from V and 10 bases from J, the junction contained 15 bases not matched to a gene. CDR3 length equals 15 residues. CDR3 sequence: CASSARRGRTGIAFF. Written as DNA, the CDR3 is TGTGCCAGCAGTGCTAGAAGGGGCAGGACAGGCATAGCTTTCTTT.

The rearrangement uses TRBV6-5 and TRBJ2-7; perhaps TRBD2 as D (5 bases). CDR3 length: 13 amino acids. Germline values: CDR1 MNHEY, CDR2 SVGAGI. Trimming stripped 3 bases from V and 3 bases from J, with 9 bases between. Here the CDR3 reads CASSYSADYEQYF. In DNA, the CDR3 is TGTGCCAGCAGTTATAGCGCGGACTACGAGCAGTACTTC.

This chain uses TRBV28 with TRBJ1-6; 12 bases are shared with TRBD1. Looked up from germline, CDR1 is MDHEN and CDR2 is SYDVKM. CDR3 length: 17 amino acids. The trim removed 4 bases at V and 9 bases at J, leaving 10 bases unmatched. The CDR3 reads CASSSYPGQGASSPLHF. The CDR3 DNA follows: TGTGCCAGCAGTTCCTACCCGGGACAGGGGGCCAGTTCACCCCTCCACTTT.

This clone was seen only once. The chain links TRBV27 to TRBJ1-1, with 7 bases aligning to TRBD1. Trimming took 6 bases from V and 1 from J; bases not matched to a gene: 11. The CDR3 contains 16 residues. Germline V gene data show CDR1 as MNHEY and CDR2 as SMNVEV (reference sequence). The chain's CDR3 is CASRTILGQPNTEAFF. CDR3 sequence (DNA): TGTGCCAGCAGGACCATACTGGGACAGCCGAACACTGAAGCTTTCTTT.

The J gene is TRBJ1-2, the V gene TRBV4-3; no reliable D call. Germline V CDR1 and CDR2: LGHNA, YSLEER. The CDR3 is made up of 15 amino acids. V lost 1 base, J lost 10 bases, and 19 bases lay in between. The CDR3 loop reads CASSQALRTDTLYTF. CDR3 nucleotide sequence: TGCGCCAGCAGCCAAGCTTTACGTACAGATACCCTCTACACCTTC.

The chain is built from TRBV6-2 or TRBV6-3 and TRBJ2-7; TRBD2 matches at 7 bases. CDR3 length equals 16 residues. Germline V CDR1 and CDR2: MNHEY, SVGEGT. J lost 4 bases, V lost 2 bases, and 11 bases had no gene match. CDR3 bases: TGTGCCAGCAGTTACGATGAGGCGGGAGTTACTTACGAGCAGTACTTC. The encoded protein is CASSYDEAGVTYEQYF.

The chain has TRBV27 and TRBJ1-2; 7 bases are shared with TRBD1. The CDR3 extends over 13 amino acids. CDR1 MNHEY and CDR2 SMNVEV come from the germline V gene (reference sequence). V lost 6 bases to trimming and J lost 6 bases; unmatched junction nucleotides: 7. CDR3 nucleotide sequence: TGTGCCAGCAGAATGAGGGGGCGGGATGGCTACACCTTC. It encodes CASRMRGRDGYTF.

This chain joins TRBV4-1 and TRBJ1-4, with D tentatively TRBD1 (6 bases). CDR3 length: 15 amino acids. The V end lost 1 base, the J end lost 3 bases, and 9 bases lay between the germline ends. Per germline, CDR1 MGHRA and CDR2 YSYEKL. The CDR3 nucleotides read TGCGCCAGCAGCCAAGGACAGGAGGCTAATGAAAAACTGTTTTTT. Protein product: CASSQGQEANEKLFF.

The chain joins TRBV5-1 to TRBJ2-5, with D unresolved. The CDR3 is made up of 14 amino acids. The ends were cut back, 0 bases at V and 0 bases at J, with 6 bases in the middle. CDR1 is SGHRS and CDR2 is YFSETQ in the germline V gene. The CDR3 sequence is CASSLGRNQETQYF. As DNA, the CDR3 is TGCGCCAGCAGCTTGGGGAGAAACCAAGAGACCCAGTACTTC.

The J gene is TRBJ2-7, the V gene TRBV28; TRBD2 matches 9 bases. The CDR3 runs 15 residues. Germline CDR1 reads MDHEN; CDR2 reads SYDVKM. The V segment lost 4 bases and the J segment 5 bases; nucleotides outside the gene matches: 9. Here the CDR3 DNA reads TGTGCCAGCAGTTCCGGGCTAGCGGGATTAGACGAGCAGTACTTC. Encoded protein: CASSSGLAGLDEQYF. Together with reference TRBV28 and TRBJ2-7, the CDR3 gives the full variable domain: DVKVTQSSRYLVKRTGEKVFLECVQDMDHENMFWYRQDPGLGLRLIYFSYDVKMKEKGDIPEGYSVSREKKERFSLILESASTNQTSMYLCASSSGLAGLDEQYFGPGTRLTVT.

This clone was detected only a few times. The chain is built from TRBV2 and TRBJ1-4, with 9 bases aligning to TRBD1. The ends lost 7 bases at V and 0 bases at J; junction bases unmatched: 9. The germline CDR1 and CDR2 sequences are SNHLY and FYNNEI. The CDR3 runs to 17 residues. The CDR3 protein is CASNTGTGRTTNEKLFF. CDR3 DNA: TGTGCCAGCAATACCGGGACAGGGAGAACAACTAATGAAAAACTGTTTTTT.

The rearrangement joins TRBV28 to TRBJ2-5, with D possibly being TRBD1 (5 bases). This CDR3 has 13 residues. Between the trimmed V and J ends, which lost 7 bases and 5 bases, there was a span of 14 bases. The germline V gene encodes CDR1 MDHEN and CDR2 SYDVKM. The CDR3, as DNA: TGTGCCAGCAACGAACAGGTTTGGGAGACCCAGTACTTC. Amino acid sequence: CASNEQVWETQYF.

The chain recombines TRBV19 with TRBJ2-7, with 10 nucleotides matching TRBD2. CDR1 LNHDA and CDR2 SQIVND come from the germline V gene (reference sequence). This CDR3 has 14 amino acids. Trimming at V came to 6 bases and at J to 0 bases, leaving 2 bases not matched to a gene. This CDR3 is CASRASGSSYEQYF. The CDR3 DNA reads as TGTGCCAGTAGGGCTAGCGGGAGCTCCTACGAGCAGTACTTC.

V usage is TRBV19 and J usage is TRBJ2-1, with D maybe TRBD2 (6 bases). The V gene's germline CDR1 is LNHDA and CDR2 SQIVND (reference sequence). This CDR3 is built from 15 residues. Trimming removed 1 base at V and 8 bases at J, with 15 bases between. The CDR3 is CASSIVGAGGDEQFF. CDR3 bases: TGTGCCAGTAGTATAGTAGGAGCGGGCGGGGATGAGCAGTTCTTC.

This clone was observed a single time. The V call is TRBV3-1 (or the pseudogene TRBV3-2), the J call TRBJ2-3; D not resolved. This CDR3 has 14 residues. Trimming removed 3 bases from V and 1 base from J, with 8 bases in between. Germline V gene data show CDR1 as LGHDT and CDR2 as YNNKEL (reference sequence). CDR3 in DNA: TGTGCCAGCAGCCATCATCAGGGCACAGATACGCAGTATTTT. It translates to CASSHHQGTDTQYF.

This chain joins TRBV6-2 or TRBV6-3 and TRBJ2-1; 15 bases align to TRBD2. CDR1 and CDR2 (germline): MNHEY, SVGEGT. With 5 bases clipped from V and 0 bases from J, the junction kept 11 bases outside the gene matches. This CDR3 spans 20 amino acids. CDR3 sequence reads: CASSGPGLAGGLSSYNEQFF. The CDR3 DNA follows: TGTGCCAGCAGTGGACCGGGACTAGCGGGAGGACTCAGCTCCTACAATGAGCAGTTCTTC.

V gene TRBV6-4 combines with J gene TRBJ2-2; 7 bases align to TRBD1. This CDR3 comprises 15 residues. V shed 2 bases, J shed 4 bases, and the junction held 4 bases outside the gene matches. The germline V gene has CDR1 MRHNA and CDR2 SNTAGT. CDR3 DNA: TGTGCCAGCAGTGACCCCCGACAGGGCACCGGGGAGCTGTTTTTT. It translates to CASSDPRQGTGELFF.

The CDR3 region has the DNA TGTGCCAGCAGCTTAGACAGGGGCTCCTACGAGCAGTACTTC. This sequence encodes CASSLDRGSYEQYF. V is TRBV13 and J is TRBJ2-7, with 7 bases fitting TRBD1. Germline loops: CDR1 PRHDT, CDR2 FYEKMQ (reference sequence). With 1 base clipped from V and 0 bases from J, the junction kept 0 bases outside the gene matches. The CDR3 has 14 amino acids.

This clone was seen once. The chain couples TRBV6-5 to TRBJ2-5; TRBD1 is a possible D gene (5 bases). This CDR3 region has 12 residues. V gave up 6 bases and J gave up 5 bases, with 10 bases separating them. Germline V gene data show CDR1 as MNHEY and CDR2 as SVGAGI. CDR3 bases: TGTGCCAGCAGCGCCCCAGGGGAGACCCAGTACTTC. This gives the protein CASSAPGETQYF.

The gene calls are TRBV6-6 and TRBJ1-5; 8 nucleotides align to TRBD1. J gave up 5 bases and V 3 bases, and 6 bases lay outside the gene matches. The CDR3 is made up of 15 amino acids. CDR1 MNHNY and CDR2 SVGAGI come from the germline V gene (reference sequence). CDR3: CASSYVQGDHQPQHF. CDR3 DNA: TGTGCCAGCAGTTATGTACAGGGGGATCATCAGCCCCAGCATTTT.

The V and J genes are TRBV7-9 and TRBJ2-1; no reliable D call. Trimming removed 0 bases at V and 9 bases at J, with 12 bases between. This CDR3 comprises 14 residues. Germline lookup yields CDR1 SEHNR and CDR2 FQNEAQ (reference sequence). DNA for the CDR3: TGTGCCAGCAGCTTAGCCCCGATCGGCGGTGAGCAGTTCTTC. It encodes CASSLAPIGGEQFF.

This clone was picked up a small number of times. The junction shows a germline mismatch at one end, possibly a read error. The V gene is TRBV30, the J gene TRBJ2-2; weak D call: TRBD1 (6 bases). CDR1 and CDR2 (germline): GTSNPN, SVGIG (reference sequence). The CDR3 extends over 14 amino acids. CDR3 sequence: CARRSQGSTGELFF. The DNA for the CDR3 is TGTGCCCGGAGGAGTCAGGGGAGCACCGGGGAGCTGTTTTTT. The full variable domain, rest sourced from reference TRBV30 and TRBJ2-2, is SQTIHQWPATLVQPVGSPLSLECTVEGTSNPNLYWYRQAAGRGLQLLFYSVGIGQISSEVPQNLSASRPQDRQFILSSKKLLLSDSGFYLCARRSQGSTGELFFGEGSRLTVL.

V usage is TRBV5-1 and J usage is TRBJ1-2, with D hard to call. CDR1 is SGHRS and CDR2 is YFSETQ in the germline V gene. This CDR3 contains 14 residues. The V end was cut by 5 bases, the J end by 2 bases, with 13 bases between. CDR3 nucleotide sequence: TGCGCCAGCAGTTATGTCCTCTTCAACTATGGCTACACCTTC. The encoded protein is CASSYVLFNYGYTF.

This sequence joins TRBV6-2 or TRBV6-3 and TRBJ2-3; no clear D gene. There are 15 residues in the CDR3. V was clipped by 4 bases and J by 1 base, with 12 bases between them. CDR1 and CDR2 from the germline V gene are MNHEY and SVGEGT. Here the CDR3 DNA reads TGTGCCAGCAGTTTATCCTACTCCCGCACAGATACGCAGTATTTT. Translated: CASSLSYSRTDTQYF.

J is TRBJ2-7 and V is TRBV3-1 (or the pseudogene TRBV3-2), with 8 positions matching TRBD2. The V segment lost 3 bases and the J segment 0 bases; nucleotides outside the gene matches: 4. CDR1 and CDR2 (germline): LGHDT, YNNKEL (reference sequence). The CDR3 sequence is 15 residues long. The CDR3 DNA reads as TGTGCCAGCAGCCATATAGCGGGATACTCCTACGAGCAGTACTTC. This gives the protein CASSHIAGYSYEQYF.

This chain joins TRBV29-1 and TRBJ1-2; 7 positions match TRBD1. The CDR3 is made up of 12 amino acids. The germline V gene encodes CDR1 SQVTM and CDR2 ANQGSEA. The trim removed 6 bases at V and 3 bases at J, leaving 4 bases unmatched. The CDR3, as DNA: TGCAGCGTAGGGGGCGACTACTATGGCTACACCTTC. Translated, it gives CSVGGDYYGYTF. The variable domain in full, with the rest retrieved from reference TRBV29-1 and TRBJ1-2, is SAVISQKPSRDICQRGTSLTIQCQVDSQVTMMFWYRQQPGQSLTLIATANQGSEATYESGFVIDKFPISRPNLTFSTLTVSNMSPEDSSIYLCSVGGDYYGYTFGSGTRLTVV.

This clone appeared once. CDR3 protein: CASSFEGAIAEAFF. The CDR3 DNA reads as TGTGCCAGCAGTTTTGAGGGCGCCATCGCTGAAGCTTTCTTT. The chain recombines TRBV28 with TRBJ1-1, with unresolved D. The germline V gene encodes CDR1 MDHEN and CDR2 SYDVKM. V was clipped by 3 bases and J by 6 bases, with 14 bases between them. CDR3 length equals 14 residues. The variable domain in full, completed from reference TRBV28 and TRBJ1-1, reads DVKVTQSSRYLVKRTGEKVFLECVQDMDHENMFWYRQDPGLGLRLIYFSYDVKMKEKGDIPEGYSVSREKKERFSLILESASTNQTSMYLCASSFEGAIAEAFFGQGTRLTVV.